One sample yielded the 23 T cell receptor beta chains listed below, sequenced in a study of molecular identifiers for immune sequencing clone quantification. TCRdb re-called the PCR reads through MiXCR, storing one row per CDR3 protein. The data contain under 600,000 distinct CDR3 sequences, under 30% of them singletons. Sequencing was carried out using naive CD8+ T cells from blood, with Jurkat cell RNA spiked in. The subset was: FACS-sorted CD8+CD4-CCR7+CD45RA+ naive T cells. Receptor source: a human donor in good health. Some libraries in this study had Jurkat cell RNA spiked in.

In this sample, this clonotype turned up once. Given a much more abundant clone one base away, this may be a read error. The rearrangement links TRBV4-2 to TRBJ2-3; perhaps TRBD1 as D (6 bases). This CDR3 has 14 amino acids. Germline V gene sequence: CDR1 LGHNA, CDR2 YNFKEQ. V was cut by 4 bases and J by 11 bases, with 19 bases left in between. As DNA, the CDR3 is TGTGCCAGCAGCCGAGATGTAGGGGGAAGAGGGCAGTATTTT. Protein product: CASSRDVGGRGQYF.

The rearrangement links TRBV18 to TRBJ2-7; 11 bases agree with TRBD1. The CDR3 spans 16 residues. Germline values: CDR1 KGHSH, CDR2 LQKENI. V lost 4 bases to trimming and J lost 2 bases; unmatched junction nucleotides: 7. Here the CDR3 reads CASSLIPGQGAYEQYF. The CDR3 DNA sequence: TGTGCCAGCTCACTCATTCCGGGACAGGGGGCCTACGAGCAGTACTTC.

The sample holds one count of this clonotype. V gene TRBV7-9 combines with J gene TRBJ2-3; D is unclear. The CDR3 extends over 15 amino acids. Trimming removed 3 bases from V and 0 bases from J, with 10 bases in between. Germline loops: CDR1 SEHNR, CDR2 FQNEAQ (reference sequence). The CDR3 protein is CASSFVGGSTDTQYF. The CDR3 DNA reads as TGTGCCAGCAGCTTTGTCGGCGGTAGCACAGATACGCAGTATTTT.

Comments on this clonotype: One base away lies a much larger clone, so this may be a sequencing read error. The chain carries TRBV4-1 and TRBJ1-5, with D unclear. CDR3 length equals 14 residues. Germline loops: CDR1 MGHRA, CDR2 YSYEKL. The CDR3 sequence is CASSPSVSDQPQHF. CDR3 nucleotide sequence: TGCGCCAGCAGCCCATCGGTTAGCGATCAGCCCCAGCATTTT.

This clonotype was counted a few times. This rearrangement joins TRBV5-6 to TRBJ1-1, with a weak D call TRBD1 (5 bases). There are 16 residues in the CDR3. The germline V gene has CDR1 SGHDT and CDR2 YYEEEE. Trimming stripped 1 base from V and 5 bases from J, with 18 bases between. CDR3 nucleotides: TGTGCCAGCAGCTTGTGGCCGCCCGGGGGGGGGACTGAAGCTTTCTTT. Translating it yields CASSLWPPGGGTEAFF.

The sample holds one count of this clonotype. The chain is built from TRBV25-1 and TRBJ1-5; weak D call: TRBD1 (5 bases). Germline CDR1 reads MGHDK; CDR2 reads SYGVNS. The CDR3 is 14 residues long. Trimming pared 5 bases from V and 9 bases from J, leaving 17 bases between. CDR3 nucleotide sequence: TGTGCCAGCAGTCCAGGGATTCTGGATCTGCCCCAGCATTTT. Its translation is CASSPGILDLPQHF.

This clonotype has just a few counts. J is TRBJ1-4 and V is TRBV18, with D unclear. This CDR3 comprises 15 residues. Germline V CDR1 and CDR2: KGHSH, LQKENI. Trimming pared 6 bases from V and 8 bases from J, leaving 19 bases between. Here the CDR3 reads CASSLGTAPREKLFF. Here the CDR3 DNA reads TGTGCCAGCTCCCTCGGAACCGCCCCGCGGGAAAAACTGTTTTTT.

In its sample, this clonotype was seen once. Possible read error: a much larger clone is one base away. CDR3 sequence (DNA): TGTGCCAGCAGTTCGGGAGGTTTTCGATCTGGAAGCACCATATATTTT. Protein sequence: CASSSGGFRSGSTIYF. V gene TRBV28 combines with J gene TRBJ1-3, with unresolved D. The CDR3 has 16 residues. The germline V gene has CDR1 MDHEN and CDR2 SYDVKM. Filled out from reference TRBV28 and TRBJ1-3, the complete variable domain reads DVKVTQSSRYLVKRTGEKVFLECVQDMDHENMFWYRQDPGLGLRLIYFSYDVKMKEKGDIPEGYSVSREKKERFSLILESASTNQTSMYLCASSSGGFRSGSTIYFGEGSWLTVV.

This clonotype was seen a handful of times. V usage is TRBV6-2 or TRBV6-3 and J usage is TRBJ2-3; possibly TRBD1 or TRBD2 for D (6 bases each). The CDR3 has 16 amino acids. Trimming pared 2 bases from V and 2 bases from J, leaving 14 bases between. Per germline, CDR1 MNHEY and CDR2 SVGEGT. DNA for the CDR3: TGTGCCAGCAGTTACATCGGGGGCATGGACACAGATACGCAGTATTTT. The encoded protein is CASSYIGGMDTDTQYF.

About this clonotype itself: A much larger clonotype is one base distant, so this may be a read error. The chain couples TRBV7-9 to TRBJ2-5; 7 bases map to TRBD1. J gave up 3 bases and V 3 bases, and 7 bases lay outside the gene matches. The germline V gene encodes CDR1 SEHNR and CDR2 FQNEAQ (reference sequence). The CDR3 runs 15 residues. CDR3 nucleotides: TGTGCCAGCAGCTTGGATGGACAGGTAGAAGAGACCCAGTACTTC. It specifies CASSLDGQVEETQYF.

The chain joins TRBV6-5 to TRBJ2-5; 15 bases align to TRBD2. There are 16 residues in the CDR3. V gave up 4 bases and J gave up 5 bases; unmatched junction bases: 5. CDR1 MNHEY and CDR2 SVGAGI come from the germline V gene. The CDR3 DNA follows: TGTGCCAGCAGTTCTGGACTAGCGGGAGGGGGCGAGACCCAGTACTTC. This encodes CASSSGLAGGGETQYF.

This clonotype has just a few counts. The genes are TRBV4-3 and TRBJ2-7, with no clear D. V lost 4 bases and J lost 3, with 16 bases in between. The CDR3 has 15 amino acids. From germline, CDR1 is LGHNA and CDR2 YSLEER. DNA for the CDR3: TGCGCCAGCAGCCCCTCTAAAGCCGGGTTCTACGAGCAGTACTTC. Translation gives CASSPSKAGFYEQYF.

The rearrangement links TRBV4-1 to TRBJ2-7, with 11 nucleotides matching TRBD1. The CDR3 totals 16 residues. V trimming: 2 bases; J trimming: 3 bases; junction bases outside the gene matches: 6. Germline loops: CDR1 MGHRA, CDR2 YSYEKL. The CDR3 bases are TGCGCCAGCAGCCAACTTGGGACAGGGGGGGTCTACGAGCAGTACTTC. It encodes CASSQLGTGGVYEQYF.

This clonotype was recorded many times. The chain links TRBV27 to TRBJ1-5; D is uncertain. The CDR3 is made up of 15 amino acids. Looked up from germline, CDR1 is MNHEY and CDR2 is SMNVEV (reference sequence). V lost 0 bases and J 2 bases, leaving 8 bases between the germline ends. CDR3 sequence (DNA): TGTGCCAGCAGTTTATCCCATGGGGGCAATCAGCCCCAGCATTTT. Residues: CASSLSHGGNQPQHF.

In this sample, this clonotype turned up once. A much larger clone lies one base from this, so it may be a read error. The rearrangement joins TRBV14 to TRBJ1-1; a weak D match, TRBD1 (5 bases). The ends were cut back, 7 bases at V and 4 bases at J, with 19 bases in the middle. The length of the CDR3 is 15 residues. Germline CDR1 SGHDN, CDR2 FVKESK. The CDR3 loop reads CASNQIAGPGTEAFF. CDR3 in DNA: TGTGCCAGCAACCAGATAGCGGGGCCGGGCACTGAAGCTTTCTTT.

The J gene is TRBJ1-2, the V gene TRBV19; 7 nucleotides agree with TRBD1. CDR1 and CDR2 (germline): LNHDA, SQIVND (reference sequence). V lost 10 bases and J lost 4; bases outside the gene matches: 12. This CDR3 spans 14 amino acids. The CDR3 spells CATQTGYGGYGYTF. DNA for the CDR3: TGTGCCACTCAGACAGGGTACGGCGGCTATGGCTACACCTTC.

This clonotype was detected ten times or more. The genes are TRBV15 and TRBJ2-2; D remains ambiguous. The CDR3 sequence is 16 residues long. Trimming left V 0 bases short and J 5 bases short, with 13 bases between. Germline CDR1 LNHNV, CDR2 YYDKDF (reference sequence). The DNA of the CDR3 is TGTGCCACCAGCAGAGACGCGCCCAGACCAACCGGGGAGCTGTTTTTT. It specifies CATSRDAPRPTGELFF. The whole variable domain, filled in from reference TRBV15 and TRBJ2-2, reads DAMVIQNPRYQVTQFGKPVTLSCSQTLNHNVMYWYQQKSSQAPKLLFHYYDKDFNNEADTPDNFQSRRPNTSFCFLDIRSPGLGDTAMYLCATSRDAPRPTGELFFGEGSRLTVL.

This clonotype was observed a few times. Written as DNA, the CDR3 is TGCGCCAGCAGCCAAGGTATCAGCACTGAAGCTTTCTTT. As protein: CASSQGISTEAFF. The J gene is TRBJ1-1, the V gene TRBV4-1; D ambiguous. The CDR3 contains 13 residues. Germline CDR1 reads MGHRA; CDR2 reads YSYEKL. Trimming pared 1 base from V and 4 bases from J, leaving 7 bases between.

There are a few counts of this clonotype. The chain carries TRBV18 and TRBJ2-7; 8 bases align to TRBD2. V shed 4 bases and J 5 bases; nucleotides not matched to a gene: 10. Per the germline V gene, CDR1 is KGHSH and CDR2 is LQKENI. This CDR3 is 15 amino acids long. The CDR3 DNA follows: TGTGCCAGCTCACTAGCGGGGCGGGGGAGCGACGAGCAGTACTTC. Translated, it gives CASSLAGRGSDEQYF.

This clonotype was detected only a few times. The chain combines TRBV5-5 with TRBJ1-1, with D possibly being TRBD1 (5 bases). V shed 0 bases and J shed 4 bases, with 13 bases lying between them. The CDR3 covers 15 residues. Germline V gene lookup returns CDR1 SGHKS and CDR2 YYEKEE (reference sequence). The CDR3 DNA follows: TGTGCCAGCAGCTTGGGGGGGATTATCGTCACTGAAGCTTTCTTT. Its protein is CASSLGGIIVTEAFF.

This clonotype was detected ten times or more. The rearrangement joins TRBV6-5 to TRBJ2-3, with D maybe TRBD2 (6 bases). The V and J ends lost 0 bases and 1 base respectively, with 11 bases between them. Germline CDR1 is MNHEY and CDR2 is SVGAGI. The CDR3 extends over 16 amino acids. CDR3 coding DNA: TGTGCCAGCAGTTACTCAGGCGGGGCGGGCACAGATACGCAGTATTTT. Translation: CASSYSGGAGTDTQYF.

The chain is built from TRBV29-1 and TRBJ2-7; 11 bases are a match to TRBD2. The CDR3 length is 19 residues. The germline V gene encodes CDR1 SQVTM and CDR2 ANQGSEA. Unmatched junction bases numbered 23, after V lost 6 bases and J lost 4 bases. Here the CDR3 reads CSVYTLFGTSGVGGYEQYF. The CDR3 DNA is TGCAGCGTCTACACACTATTCGGGACTAGCGGCGTCGGGGGGTACGAGCAGTACTTC.

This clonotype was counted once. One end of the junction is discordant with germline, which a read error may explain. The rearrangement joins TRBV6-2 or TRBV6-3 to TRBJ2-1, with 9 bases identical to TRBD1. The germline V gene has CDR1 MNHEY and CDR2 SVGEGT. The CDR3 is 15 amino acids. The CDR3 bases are TGTGCCAGCAGTCGGTGGGACAGGGATTTCAATAAGCAGTTCTTC. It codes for CASSRWDRDFNKQFF.